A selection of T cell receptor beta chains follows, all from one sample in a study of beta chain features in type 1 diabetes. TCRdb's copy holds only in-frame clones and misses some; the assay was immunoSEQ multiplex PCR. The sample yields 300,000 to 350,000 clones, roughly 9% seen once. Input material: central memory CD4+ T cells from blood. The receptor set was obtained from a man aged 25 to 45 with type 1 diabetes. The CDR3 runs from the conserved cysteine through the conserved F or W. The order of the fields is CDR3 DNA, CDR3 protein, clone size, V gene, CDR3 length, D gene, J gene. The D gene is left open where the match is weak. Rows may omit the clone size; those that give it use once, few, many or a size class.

DNA: TGCGCCAGCAGCTTGGGAACAGGGGCTAGAGGCTACACCTTC
CDR3: CASSLGTGARGYTF
size: few
V: TRBV5-1
length: 14
D: TRBD1
J: TRBJ1-2

DNA: TGTGCCAGCAGTGACATCTGGGGCACTGAAGCTTTCTTT
CDR3: CASSDIWGTEAFF
size: -
V: TRBV11-2
length: 13
D: -
J: TRBJ1-1

DNA: TGTGCTAGTGCCCCCGGGGGAACATCCTTTGGCTACACCTTC
CDR3: CASAPGGTSFGYTF
size: -
V: TRBV12-5
length: 14
D: -
J: TRBJ1-2

DNA: TGTGCCAGCAGCTTAGAGGTCTCGGATGAGCAGTTCTTC
CDR3: CASSLEVSDEQFF
size: -
V: TRBV11-3
length: 13
D: -
J: TRBJ2-1

DNA: TGTGCCAGCAGCCCCCAGACCGCCTACGAGCAGTACTTC
CDR3: CASSPQTAYEQYF
size: few
V: TRBV7-2
length: 13
D: -
J: TRBJ2-7

DNA: TGCAGCGCCCCCGGACTAGCGGGGGGAACAGATACGCAGTATTTT
CDR3: CSAPGLAGGTDTQYF
size: few
V: TRBV29-1
length: 15
D: TRBD2
J: TRBJ2-3

DNA: TGTGCCAGCAGCTTCCTAGGGACAGGGGTTGAAGCTTTCTTT
CDR3: CASSFLGTGVEAFF
size: -
V: TRBV5-8
length: 14
D: TRBD1
J: TRBJ1-1

DNA: TGTGCCAGCCGCGGGACTCCCGCCGCCTATGGCTACACCTTC
CDR3: CASRGTPAAYGYTF
size: -
V: TRBV28
length: 14
D: -
J: TRBJ1-2

DNA: TGTGCCAGCAGCCAATATTCTGACACTGAAGCTTTCTTT
CDR3: CASSQYSDTEAFF
size: few
V: TRBV16
length: 13
D: -
J: TRBJ1-1

DNA: TGCGCCAGCAGCCAAGATCCAGGGTTTGATCAGCCCCAGCATTTT
CDR3: CASSQDPGFDQPQHF
size: few
V: TRBV4-3
length: 15
D: -
J: TRBJ1-5

DNA: TGCAGCGTTGAAGCCGGGGATGGCTACACCTTC
CDR3: CSVEAGDGYTF
size: few
V: TRBV29-1
length: 11
D: -
J: TRBJ1-2

DNA: TGTGCCATCCGGGACAGGGGGTCGGGGGGGGAGACCCAGTACTTC
CDR3: CAIRDRGSGGETQYF
size: -
V: TRBV6-1
length: 15
D: TRBD1
J: TRBJ2-5

DNA: TGCGCCAGCAGCCAAGGGCCTGGGACAGGGCTGGGGGCCAACGTCCTGACTTTC
CDR3: CASSQGPGTGLGANVLTF
size: -
V: TRBV4-3
length: 18
D: TRBD1
J: TRBJ2-6

DNA: TGCAGCGTTTCTCTGGGGCAGGGTGACATGGAAGCTTTCTTT
CDR3: CSVSLGQGDMEAFF
size: few
V: TRBV29-1
length: 14
D: -
J: TRBJ1-1

DNA: TGTGCCAGCAGATTCCGAGGGGGCGCAGGGGAGACCCAGTACTTC
CDR3: CASRFRGGAGETQYF
size: -
V: TRBV6-5
length: 15
D: TRBD1
J: TRBJ2-5

DNA: TGTGCCAGCACCGACTACGATGAGCAGTTCTTC
CDR3: CASTDYDEQFF
size: few
V: TRBV7-2
length: 11
D: -
J: TRBJ2-1

DNA: TGTGCCAGCAGTGGAGGACTAGCGGGGGGGGAAGAGACCCAGTACTTC
CDR3: CASSGGLAGGEETQYF
size: -
V: TRBV6-1
length: 16
D: TRBD2
J: TRBJ2-5

DNA: TGTGCCAGCAGTGCGGGACAGGGAGGGAATTCACCCCTCCACTTT
CDR3: CASSAGQGGNSPLHF
size: -
V: TRBV28
length: 15
D: TRBD1
J: TRBJ1-6

DNA: TGTGCCAGCAGCCCCCTAGCGGGCAGGGGGAGAGATGTAACTGGAAACACCATATATTTT
CDR3: CASSPLAGRGRDVTGNTIYF
size: -
V: TRBV27
length: 20
D: TRBD1
J: TRBJ1-3

DNA: TGTGCCAGCAGTGGGGCGGGGGCAGTAACTAGCGGGCGCCAAGAGACCCAGTACTTC
CDR3: CASSGAGAVTSGRQETQYF
size: few
V: TRBV2
length: 19
D: TRBD2
J: TRBJ2-5

DNA: TGTGCCAGCAGCTTAAGGTCCCTGGACGAGCAGTACTTC
CDR3: CASSLRSLDEQYF
size: few
V: TRBV11-2
length: 13
D: -
J: TRBJ2-7

DNA: TGTGCCAGCAGGGAGCGGGCCGAGCAGTACTTC
CDR3: CASRERAEQYF
size: -
V: TRBV2
length: 11
D: -
J: TRBJ2-7

DNA: TGTGCCAGCAGTTTTAAGTCGTCGGTAGCGGGGGCCTACGAGCAGTACTTC
CDR3: CASSFKSSVAGAYEQYF
size: many
V: TRBV27
length: 17
D: TRBD2
J: TRBJ2-7

DNA: TGTGCCAGCAGCCCCTGGACAGCAGATACGCAGTATTTT
CDR3: CASSPWTADTQYF
size: few
V: TRBV7-2
length: 13
D: -
J: TRBJ2-3

DNA: TGTGCCAGCAGGATCGGGACACAGCTCCCCTACGAGCAGTACTTC
CDR3: CASRIGTQLPYEQYF
size: few
V: TRBV6-6
length: 15
D: -
J: TRBJ2-7

DNA: TGTGCCAGCAGCCAGGAGGGGACAGGGCCCTACGAGCAGTACTTC
CDR3: CASSQEGTGPYEQYF
size: few
V: TRBV5-4
length: 15
D: TRBD1
J: TRBJ2-7

DNA: TGCGCCAGCAGCCAAGAATTGGGAGAGGGAGACACTGAAGCTTTCTTT
CDR3: CASSQELGEGDTEAFF
size: few
V: TRBV4-3
length: 16
D: -
J: TRBJ1-1

DNA: TGCGCCAGCAGCCCGGCTCCAGGGGCTACTCATTCTGGCTACACCTTC
CDR3: CASSPAPGATHSGYTF
size: -
V: TRBV5-1
length: 16
D: -
J: TRBJ1-2

DNA: TGTGCCAGCAGCTTAGGCCAAGAGACCCAGTACTTC
CDR3: CASSLGQETQYF
size: few
V: TRBV7-2
length: 12
D: -
J: TRBJ2-5

DNA: TGTGCCAGCGCAGAACAGCTGGCTATGAACACTGAAGCTTTCTTT
CDR3: CASAEQLAMNTEAFF
size: few
V: TRBV6-5
length: 15
D: -
J: TRBJ1-1

DNA: TGTGCCATCAGTGACTTCGGGGGGGCCCGGGAGACCCAGTACTTC
CDR3: CAISDFGGARETQYF
size: -
V: TRBV10-3
length: 15
D: TRBD2
J: TRBJ2-5

DNA: TGTGCCAGCAGCTTCGGGACAGTACCATCTGGGGCCAACGTCCTGACTTTC
CDR3: CASSFGTVPSGANVLTF
size: few
V: TRBV7-9
length: 17
D: TRBD1
J: TRBJ2-6

DNA: TGTGCCAGCAGACCCCGGACAGGGGGCAGTGAGCAGTTCTTC
CDR3: CASRPRTGGSEQFF
size: few
V: TRBV11-2
length: 14
D: TRBD1
J: TRBJ2-1

DNA: TGCAGCGTTGGGGTCCAGCGGGGCACAGATACGCAGTATTTT
CDR3: CSVGVQRGTDTQYF
size: -
V: TRBV29-1
length: 14
D: -
J: TRBJ2-3

DNA: TGTGCCAGCAGCACTCCAAACGAGCAGTACTTC
CDR3: CASSTPNEQYF
size: -
V: TRBV7-2
length: 11
D: -
J: TRBJ2-7

DNA: TGTGCCACCTCGACAGGGGACGGCACAGATACGCAGTATTTT
CDR3: CATSTGDGTDTQYF
size: -
V: TRBV7-2
length: 14
D: TRBD1
J: TRBJ2-3

DNA: TGTGCCAGTAGGCTCACGGCTAGCGGAAATGAGCAGTTCTTC
CDR3: CASRLTASGNEQFF
size: few
V: TRBV19
length: 14
D: TRBD2
J: TRBJ2-1

DNA: TGTGCCAGCAGTTTACTAGCGGGCTACGAGCAGTACTTC
CDR3: CASSLLAGYEQYF
size: few
V: TRBV28
length: 13
D: TRBD2
J: TRBJ2-7

DNA: TGTGCCAGCAGCCTCGGGACTAGCGGGGGGGCTACAGATACGCAGTATTTT
CDR3: CASSLGTSGGATDTQYF
size: -
V: TRBV9
length: 17
D: TRBD2
J: TRBJ2-3

DNA: TGTGCCAGCAGTCCTCAAATCTATGGCTACACCTTC
CDR3: CASSPQIYGYTF
size: few
V: TRBV28
length: 12
D: -
J: TRBJ1-2

DNA: TGTGCCAGCAGTTACTCGGGCAGGGCGTCGGGGAACATTCAGTACTTC
CDR3: CASSYSGRASGNIQYF
size: few
V: TRBV6-5
length: 16
D: -
J: TRBJ2-4

DNA: TGTGCCAGCAGCTCACAAAGTGGTTACGAGCAGTACTTC
CDR3: CASSSQSGYEQYF
size: -
V: TRBV7-6
length: 13
D: -
J: TRBJ2-7

DNA: TGTGCCAGCAGTCCCCGACAGATTACCTACGAGCAGTACTTC
CDR3: CASSPRQITYEQYF
size: -
V: TRBV2
length: 14
D: -
J: TRBJ2-7

DNA: TGCAGCGTTGAAAAAGGGCAGAGCACTGAAGCTTTCTTT
CDR3: CSVEKGQSTEAFF
size: few
V: TRBV29-1
length: 13
D: -
J: TRBJ1-1

DNA: TGTGCCAGCATGACCGGGACAAGGAACACTGAAGCTTTCTTT
CDR3: CASMTGTRNTEAFF
size: few
V: TRBV7-9
length: 14
D: -
J: TRBJ1-1

DNA: TGTGCCAGCAGTTACTCGGGAGGTAGCACCTCGGATACGCAGTATTTT
CDR3: CASSYSGGSTSDTQYF
size: few
V: TRBV6-5
length: 16
D: -
J: TRBJ2-3

DNA: TGTGCCAGCAGCTTAGACGCCAGGGGGCGCGGCTACACCTTC
CDR3: CASSLDARGRGYTF
size: -
V: TRBV7-9
length: 14
D: TRBD1
J: TRBJ1-2

DNA: TGTGCCAGCAGTGAGAGGCGCACTACCGGGGAGCTGTTTTTT
CDR3: CASSERRTTGELFF
size: many
V: TRBV2
length: 14
D: -
J: TRBJ2-2

DNA: TGTGCCAGCTCACCTCCAACGTGGGATACGCAGTATTTT
CDR3: CASSPPTWDTQYF
size: -
V: TRBV18
length: 13
D: -
J: TRBJ2-3

DNA: TGTGCCAGCAGCTTAGGGGATTCCTATAATTCACCCCTCCACTTT
CDR3: CASSLGDSYNSPLHF
size: -
V: TRBV7-9
length: 15
D: -
J: TRBJ1-6